This T cell receptor (beta chain) comes out of a study of cytomegalovirus exposure and HLA in healthy donors (dated by TCRdb to 2015 to 2018). Study-level background: According to an earlier analysis of 587 of the donors, about 179 million T cells yielded 90 million to 140 million unique TCR beta sequences and more than 250 Gb of sequence data. A later analysis re-examined previously published TCR beta repertoires from several hundred donors and added high-resolution HLA genotyping to investigate patterns of TCR occurrence. Rather than drawing on any new phenotypic data, the later analysis identified candidate immune exposures from TCR beta sequences and the way those sequences occurred across donors. Of the approximately 370 genotyped donors, less than 85% were placed in the genetic ancestry cluster associated with self-reported Caucasian donors. Class I and class II HLA loci were covered by the typing at four-digit resolution. The number of typed donors differed by locus: about 629-630 for A, B, C, DRB1 and DQB1; about 520 for DQA1; approximately 600 for DPA1; and some 450 for DPB1. A later genetic analysis took genome-wide SNP genotypes for about three fifths of the roughly 700 donors and used that subset as a discovery cohort. Every discovery cohort repertoire had been produced on one sequencing platform. In addition to the first cohort of about 650 subjects, a separate validation cohort of 120 different subjects was used. The study aimed to test whether cataloging public T cell receptors could reveal signatures of past pathogen exposure. Because of strong linkage in the cohort, a handful of DR-DQ haplotypes were treated as single units for association and clustering. In an earlier analysis of more than 550 of the donors, high-throughput TCR beta sequencing was used to judge whether each TCR beta V gene segment behaved as functional or pseudogenic. An early release covering 550 to 700 HLA-typed donors comprised approximately 290 gigabases of sequencing data and approximately 85 million unique TCR sequences. Donor age, sex, ethnicity and CMV serostatus were compiled together with the repertoire data. To predict cytomegalovirus infection status, the study brought together high-throughput TCR immunosequencing, statistical association of individual TCRs with disease status, and machine learning. The study used immunosequencing to profile the T cell repertoires of approximately 630 subjects and linked those repertoires to cytomegalovirus serostatus. Among about 390 genotyped donors of the cohort, an average of approximately 250,000 unique TCR beta nucleotide sequences were sequenced per donor, 15% to 20% of them non-productive. What the study reported, not specific to this receptor: When HLA alleles, especially DR and DQ, strongly co-occurred, attributing TCR associations to individual alleles was difficult. The study gave a list of 150 to 200 TCR beta chains associated with cytomegalovirus. A later analysis reported that several top co-occurrence clusters appeared linked to parvovirus B19, influenza, CMV and Epstein-Barr virus. A further reported finding was that TCR beta sequences accurately predicted the HLA-A and HLA-B alleles for most subjects in the first cohort. In a later analysis, HLA-associated TCR beta chains were found to be more clonally expanded and to have lower generation probabilities than equally common non-associated chains. A later genetic analysis reported fewer N-insertions in productive TCRs among donors in an Asian-associated ancestry cluster than the approximately 700-donor mean. The cohort was sequenced for TCR beta chains only, and without alpha or paired-chain data the features that could be detected were limited. For the cohort, immune exposure information was limited to CMV serostatus. About 17 rarely observed V segments, including chromosome 9 orphons, were excluded from the earlier analysis of some 590 of the donors because counts were too low. It was suggested by the authors that the approach could potentially be generalized to other disease states and immunological phenotypes. The presence/absence analyses assumed that sequencing depth was roughly uniform across donors, and that assumption may not be true. Some IMGT-functional V segments, including TRBV6-2 and TRBV6-3, could not be distinguished by the 87-base-pair reads and were therefore excluded. The sequencing pipeline was judged likely to have produced a cluster of highly shared sequence variants as a technical artifact. Linkage disequilibrium might explain the correlated functional status among segregating V segments, but an unknown experimental factor could not be ruled out. A later analysis associated 16,951 TCR beta sequences with specific HLA alleles at a false discovery rate of 0.05. Across donors, most TCR sequences were observed very rarely, whereas some public TCRs were present in many individuals. V-gene and J-gene trimming of TCR beta chains was associated with a missense DCLRE1C variant in a later genetic analysis, and the association was replicated in an independent cohort. Most CMV-associated TCR beta chains appeared to be HLA-restricted in a later analysis, and the HLA associations seemed to be driven largely by CMV exposure. The classifier was reported to diagnose cytomegalovirus status with high specificity and sensitivity in both the original cohort and the validation cohort. In vitro tests confirmed that a few of the cytomegalovirus-associated TCR beta chains recognize cytomegalovirus antigens. Because HLA typing was missing for some donors at each locus, association tests included only the typed subset. According to a later analysis, TCR association rates differed among HLA loci, with DRB1 alleles showing the most associated TCRs and HLA-C alleles showing the fewest. An earlier analysis of some 560 of the donors showed that most TCR beta V segments appeared in productive rearrangements either about 90% or about 30% of the time, which broadly matched IMGT annotations.

The cohort consisted of some 670 healthy bone marrow donors. All cohort members were sampled while nominally healthy, although unrecorded immune exposures were likely present. The donor tested CMV seronegative, placing the donor among the 350 or so seronegative members of the cohort. Each donor provided a peripheral blood sample, and peripheral blood mononuclear cells were used for TCR beta sequencing. Genomic DNA extraction from the blood cell samples was performed with the Qiagen DNeasy Blood Extraction Kit. V trim: 6 bases; J trim: 4 bases; unmatched bases: 6. From a lookup of the germline V gene, CDR1 and CDR2 are SGHAT and FQNNGV. The CDR3, cysteine through phenylalanine, is 14 amino acids long. The read is trimmed to its CDR3 DNA, 42 bases read in frame from base 1. Comment on this clone: The antigen it binds to is not known. Base qualities were left out, and no much larger clone turns up one base away.

The library was made by the immunoSEQ multiplex PCR assay. The multiplex PCR relied on a mix of 60 forward primers for TCR Vbeta segments and 13 reverse primers for TCR Jbeta segments. A multiplex PCR assay on genomic DNA amplified the CDR3 region of rearranged TCR beta genes. The amplified TCR beta libraries were sequenced on the Illumina HiSeq System as 87-base-pair reads. In the original analysis: In a later analysis, about 80 million unique TCR beta chains were counted across the roughly 700 repertoires, and roughly 11 million of these chains were shared by at least two donors. Raw reads were error-corrected and collapsed into unique sequences by a nearest-neighbor algorithm in which closely related sequences were merged to remove PCR and sequencing errors. Alignment of CDR3 sequences to IMGT reference sequences was used to assign V, D and J gene segments. Each retained sequence needed at least a six-nucleotide match to both a V gene segment and a J gene segment. Rearrangements were classified as productive when the CDR3 lacked stop codons and remained in frame with V and J, and all other rearrangements were classified as non-productive. Following IMGT convention, CDR3 was defined as the stretch from the second conserved V-encoded cysteine to the conserved J-encoded phenylalanine. The earlier analysis of a few hundred of the donors excluded any sequence lacking an unambiguous match to a single V gene segment. An earlier analysis of 587 of the donors classified V segments as functional when productive rearrangements were above 56.7% and as segregating when the standard deviation between donors was above 5%. A statistical classification framework was built for diagnosing cytomegalovirus status from the catalog of TCR beta chain sequences. In a later analysis, TCR nucleotide sequences were compared against IMGT/GENE-DB human TR gene sequences so that V and J genes could be assigned. The TCRdist pipeline was used in a later analysis to assign CDR3 sequences and most-parsimonious VDJ recombination scenarios. In a later analysis, every TCR beta chain was defined by the combination of its CDR3 amino acid sequence and its V-gene family, and reads without a unique V-gene family were dropped. As a way to deal with suspected cross-contamination and a sequencing artifact, a later analysis dropped 450 to 700 nucleotide sequences that were highly shared and had low generation probability. A later analysis calculated a clonal expansion index for each public chain from normalized within-repertoire ranks of inferred template counts. In a later analysis, generation probabilities were computed using a VDJ recombination model fitted to out-of-frame rearrangements, and the results were checked against IGoR. A later analysis scored TCR-TCR, TCR-HLA and TCR-CMV co-occurrence with hypergeometric tests, applying a repertoire-size bias correction to TCR pairs. False discovery rates were estimated in a later analysis by permuting HLA or CMV assignments 20 times. In a later analysis, co-occurring TCRs were grouped using DBSCAN, and TCRdist sequence similarity was added for clustering within HLA-allele-positive subsets. Repertoires with fewer than 30,000 or more than 120,000 public chains were left out of co-occurrence clustering, as were about 5 repertoires with anomalous nucleotide sharing. Drawn from immuneACCESS, this table holds only the in-frame rearrangements with V and J called that TCRdb kept. Clones are partly lost; checked studies trace under half to an unresolved V gene and leave the rest unexplained. The V and J calls and clone size come from that table; D and trimming were worked out from the DNA. For this sample the table gives some 89,000 clones, of which about two thirds were detected only once. The ten largest clonotypes hold approximately 8.9% of the sample.

This receptor chain uses TRBV11-2 and TRBJ2-5; 9 bases in between match TRBD1. Material for sequencing was PBMCs. This sequence originates from a man in his sixties in good health and CMV-seronegative. The DNA sequence reads TGTGCCAGCAGTGCCGACAGGGGGAGAGAGACCCAGTACTTC. Its protein is CASSADRGRETQYF.